The T cell receptor (beta chain) under discussion was sequenced for a study of T cells in Graves' hyperthyroidism and ophthalmopathy (dated by TCRdb to the late 2010s). Broadly, across the study: Peripheral blood samples were taken at initial diagnosis, before any treatment was given. TCR V-J signatures able to tell the groups apart were searched for in a discovery cohort of 90 to 100 patients, of whom approximately 40 had Graves' ophthalmopathy and under 65 had stable Graves' hyperthyroidism. Prospective prediction of ophthalmopathy was tested in an independent validation cohort consisting of 18 hyperthyroidism patients and some 17 patients who later progressed to ophthalmopathy. For training and testing, the 100 patients in the discovery cohort were randomly divided in a 7:3 ratio. Thyroid tissue and blood T-cell repertoires from several Graves' hyperthyroidism patients were also compared in the study. After sampling, hyperthyroidism patients received methimazole starting at 30 mg daily, and ophthalmopathy patients received high-dose intravenous methylprednisolone. The paper describes TCR Vbeta CDR3 sequencing of about 140 peripheral blood samples, made up of 40 to 45 ophthalmopathy patients, around 78 hyperthyroidism patients and approximately 17 progressor patients. Summary of the overall study and its limitations: Blood samples also contained most of the expanded thyroid clonotypes (frequency above 0.001), which suggests that blood repertoires may reflect thyroid immune responses. In cross-validation, a model built on a 13 V-J signature told ophthalmopathy apart from stable hyperthyroidism with roughly 87% sensitivity and roughly 81% specificity, and in testing the same model reached 80%/75%. In validation, progression to ophthalmopathy was predicted by the model with 65% to 71% sensitivity and 72.22% specificity, a median of approximately 6.5 months before onset. No statistical method was used to set the sample size in advance, and investigators knew the group allocation.

TCR beta CDR3 regions were amplified from RNA transcripts. A first-round RT-PCR of the TCR CDR3 used the HTBI primer set with the Qiagen OneStep RT-PCR kit. Libraries were constructed in a second round of multiplex PCR, after which size selection and purification were carried out. Libraries were sequenced paired-end with 100 bp reads on an Illumina HiSeq2000. The authors' pipeline ran thus. Raw data were processed with SOAPnuke, discarding reads with adapters, uncalled bases, mean Phred below 15, or no exact constant-primer or identifier match. High-quality paired reads were merged using COPE v1.2.5, and each unique nucleotide sequence was defined as a clonotype. MiTCR v1.1 was used to align the clonotypes against IMGT TRBV, TRBD and TRBJ reference segments. Analysis was restricted to V-J combinations with a frequency above 0.0001, which covered just over 98% of repertoires. The TCS score was defined as F50 (clonal expansion) divided by E x V (chaos), with BLOSUM62-based TCRdist calculated between CDR3 peptides within each V-J. Welch's t-statistics and random forest reduced roughly 530 V-J features to some 14, which were used in a naive Bayes classifier (R e1071). TCRdb reran the public reads through fastp at Q25 and MiXCR, keeping productive beta chains. Rows matching on CDR3 protein sequence are summarized as one entry with the most common DNA and genes. TCRdb assigned the V and J calls; the authors' analysis was not used. A total of around 250,000 distinct CDR3 sequences appear in this sample, roughly 22% of them only once. Together, the top ten hold approximately 35% of the sample.

Including cysteine and phenylalanine, the CDR3 has 15 amino acids. The kept DNA is CDR3 alone, 45 bases in frame from the first base. Sequences MNHEY (CDR1) and SMNVEV (CDR2) are obtained from the germline V gene (reference sequence). This clonotype was seen a single time. The target of this receptor is not known. The junction departs from germline at one end; a sequencing error may be responsible. Moderately to severely active disease, a Clinical Activity Score of at least 3, a NOSPECS grade of at least 4, and a duration under 3 months were present in ophthalmopathy patients. The study excluded patients with uncontrolled infections, other autoimmune diseases, pregnancy or lactation. Diagnoses relied on clinical symptoms, serum thyroxine and TRAb, thyroid ultrasound and orbital computed tomography. PBMCs were isolated from about 9 ml of fresh peripheral blood by Ficoll-Paque density gradient centrifugation. Trizol reagent was used to extract total RNA, and RNA quality was then checked on an Agilent 2100 Bioanalyzer.

The rearrangement joined TRBV27 to TRBJ2-7; the D gene is perhaps TRBD1, from 6 matching bases. The source of this sequence is a middle-aged woman with Graves' ophthalmopathy. The sample comprised blood. The CDR3: CAGSSLQGTSYEQYF. The DNA sequence is as follows: TGTGCCGGCAGTTCTCTACAGGGAACTTCCTACGAGCAGTACTTC.